This TCR beta chain comes out of a study of blood T cell repertoires in COVID-19. The overall study: Both acute and convalescent COVID-19 samples were obtained from the United States, Italy and Spain. From T cells, B-cell-depleted T cells, or PBMCs came the material, which was cDNA or gDNA.

Patients at the Seattle site were enrolled during active infection and followed longitudinally. This CDR3 comprises 16 residues. The V gene lost 1 base and the J gene lost 1 base, with 11 bases spanning the gap. The V gene's germline CDR1 is SGHNT and CDR2 YYREEE (reference sequence). This clone showed up just once. Clones were read by immunoSEQ multiplex PCR, and TCRdb kept only the in-frame ones, dropping some. The table lists 200,000 to 250,000 clones, 80% to 95% of them singletons. The J gene is TRBJ1-4, the V gene TRBV5-4, with D tentatively TRBD1 (6 bases). The clonotype originates from a man aged 60 to 69 with COVID-19, enrolled during active disease. The sample consisted of peripheral blood. Written as DNA, the CDR3 is TGTGCCAGCAGCTTGTCACCACAGGGAACTAATGAAAAACTGTTTTTT. It yields the protein CASSLSPQGTNEKLFF. Looking up the rest from reference TRBV5-4 and TRBJ1-4 gives the full variable domain: ETGVTQSPTHLIKTRGQQVTLRCSSQSGHNTVSWYQQALGQGPQFIFQYYREEENGRGNFPPRFSGLQFPNYSSELNVNALELDDSALYLCASSLSPQGTNEKLFFGSGTQLSVL.